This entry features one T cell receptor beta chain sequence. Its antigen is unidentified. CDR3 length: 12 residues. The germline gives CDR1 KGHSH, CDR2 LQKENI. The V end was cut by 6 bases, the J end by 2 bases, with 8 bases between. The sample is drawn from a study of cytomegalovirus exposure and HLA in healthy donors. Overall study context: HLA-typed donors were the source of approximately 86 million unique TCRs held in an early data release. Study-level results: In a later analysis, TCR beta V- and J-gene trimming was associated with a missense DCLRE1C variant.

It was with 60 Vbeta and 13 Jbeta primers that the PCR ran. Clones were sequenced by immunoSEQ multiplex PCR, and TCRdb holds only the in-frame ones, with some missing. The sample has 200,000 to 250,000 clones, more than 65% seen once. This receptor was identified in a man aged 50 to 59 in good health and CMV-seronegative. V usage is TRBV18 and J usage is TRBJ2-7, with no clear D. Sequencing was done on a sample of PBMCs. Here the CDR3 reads CASSLYPYEQYF. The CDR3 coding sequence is TGTGCCAGCTCTCTCTATCCCTACGAGCAGTACTTC.